A selection of T cell receptor beta chains follows, all from one sample in a study of T cell repertoires in cytomegalovirus infection. For these TCRs, the target antigens are not known. TCRdb itself ran the reads through MiXCR, one entry per CDR3 protein. The sample shows around 900,000 distinct CDR3 sequences, around 32% of them seen only once. Sample: cultured CD8+ T cells from PBMCs, taken from culture after CMV antigen stimulation. The receptor set was obtained from a human donor in good health (CMV status not recorded). Some clones in this sample may be carry-over from other donors' samples. The CDR3 runs from the conserved cysteine through the conserved F or W. Fields, in order: D gene, J gene, V gene, clone size, CDR3 protein, CDR3 DNA. A D gene is named only where the DNA matches it firmly. Some rows mark clone size as missing; the rest say once, few, many or name a class of expanded clone.

D gene: -; J gene: TRBJ2-1; V gene: TRBV13; clone size: -; CDR3 protein: CASSSVGGAKYNEQFF; CDR3 DNA: TGTGCCAGCAGCTCCGTGGGGGGGGCGAAGTACAATGAGCAGTTCTTC
D gene: -; J gene: TRBJ2-1; V gene: TRBV7-6; clone size: -; CDR3 protein: CASNLINNEQFF; CDR3 DNA: TGTGCCAGCAACTTAATAAACAATGAGCAGTTCTTC
D gene: -; J gene: TRBJ2-2; V gene: TRBV4-1; clone size: many; CDR3 protein: CASSPRGAPNTGELFF; CDR3 DNA: TGCGCCAGCAGCCCCCGGGGGGCTCCGAACACCGGGGAGCTGTTTTTT
D gene: TRBD2; J gene: TRBJ2-1; V gene: TRBV6-5; clone size: -; CDR3 protein: CASRIAGGAYNEQFF; CDR3 DNA: TGTGCCAGCAGGATAGCGGGGGGGGCCTACAATGAGCAGTTCTTC
D gene: -; J gene: TRBJ2-5; V gene: TRBV5-4; clone size: few; CDR3 protein: CASSLFGLGQAQETQYF; CDR3 DNA: TGTGCCAGCAGCTTGTTTGGGTTGGGTCAGGCTCAAGAGACCCAGTACTTC
D gene: -; J gene: TRBJ2-2; V gene: TRBV7-8; clone size: -; CDR3 protein: CASSFRPERDTGEPFF; CDR3 DNA: TGTGCCAGCAGCTTTCGTCCGGAGAGGGACACCGGGGAGCCGTTTTTT
D gene: TRBD2; J gene: TRBJ2-1; V gene: TRBV20-1; clone size: few; CDR3 protein: CSPKGGGANNEQFF; CDR3 DNA: TGCAGTCCTAAAGGCGGGGGGGCAAACAATGAGCAGTTCTTC
D gene: TRBD1; J gene: TRBJ1-5; V gene: TRBV6-2/TRBV6-3; clone size: -; CDR3 protein: CASSSQTGGRQPQHF; CDR3 DNA: TGTGCCAGCAGTTCGCAAACAGGGGGTAGGCAGCCCCAGCATTTT
D gene: -; J gene: TRBJ1-2; V gene: TRBV7-6; clone size: few; CDR3 protein: CASSLLRKDGYTF; CDR3 DNA: TGTGCCAGCAGCCTTCTCCGGAAAGATGGCTACACCTTC
D gene: TRBD2; J gene: TRBJ2-1; V gene: TRBV6-8; clone size: -; CDR3 protein: CASSFSGGPRERNEQFF; CDR3 DNA: TGTGCCAGCAGTTTTAGCGGGGGGCCCAGAGAGAGGAATGAGCAGTTCTTC
D gene: -; J gene: TRBJ2-3; V gene: TRBV9; clone size: -; CDR3 protein: CASSVEFGQGGDTQYF; CDR3 DNA: TGTGCCAGCAGCGTAGAATTTGGGCAGGGTGGGGATACGCAGTATTTT
D gene: -; J gene: TRBJ1-1; V gene: TRBV28; clone size: -; CDR3 protein: CASRDRLDTEAFF; CDR3 DNA: TGTGCCAGCAGAGACAGGCTGGACACTGAAGCTTTCTTT
D gene: TRBD2; J gene: TRBJ2-1; V gene: TRBV10-3; clone size: few; CDR3 protein: CAISGGLAGLLNEQFF; CDR3 DNA: TGTGCCATCAGTGGGGGACTAGCGGGGCTTCTCAATGAGCAGTTCTTC
D gene: -; J gene: TRBJ1-6; V gene: TRBV7-6; clone size: few; CDR3 protein: CASSSIGFRDKRDSPLHF; CDR3 DNA: TGTGCCAGCAGCTCCATAGGCTTCCGGGACAAGCGAGATTCACCCCTCCACTTT
D gene: -; J gene: TRBJ1-1; V gene: TRBV27; clone size: -; CDR3 protein: CASTANPRWNEAFF; CDR3 DNA: TGTGCCAGCACTGCGAACCCCCGTTGGAATGAAGCTTTCTTT
D gene: -; J gene: TRBJ2-2; V gene: TRBV5-1; clone size: -; CDR3 protein: CASHPNTGELFF; CDR3 DNA: TGCGCCAGCCACCCGAACACCGGGGAGCTGTTTTTT
D gene: -; J gene: TRBJ2-7; V gene: TRBV7-8; clone size: many; CDR3 protein: CASSLAPSGPATYEQYF; CDR3 DNA: TGTGCCAGCAGCTTAGCGCCGTCAGGACCCGCCACCTACGAGCAGTACTTC
D gene: -; J gene: TRBJ2-1; V gene: TRBV27; clone size: few; CDR3 protein: CASSIGGASNEQFF; CDR3 DNA: TGTGCCAGCAGCATTGGGGGGGCGAGCAATGAGCAGTTCTTC
D gene: -; J gene: TRBJ2-3; V gene: TRBV7-6; clone size: few; CDR3 protein: CASSSGEEDTQYF; CDR3 DNA: TGTGCCAGCAGCTCAGGGGAGGAAGATACGCAGTATTTT
D gene: TRBD2; J gene: TRBJ2-1; V gene: TRBV12-3/TRBV12-4; clone size: -; CDR3 protein: CASNLAGRDEQFF; CDR3 DNA: TGTGCCAGCAATCTAGCGGGGAGAGATGAGCAGTTCTTC
D gene: -; J gene: TRBJ1-5; V gene: TRBV12-3/TRBV12-4; clone size: -; CDR3 protein: CASSSSRVTHSNQPQHF; CDR3 DNA: TGTGCCAGCAGTTCTTCCAGGGTAACCCACAGCAATCAGCCCCAGCATTTT
D gene: -; J gene: TRBJ2-1; V gene: TRBV5-6; clone size: few; CDR3 protein: CASSLGGPQWFF; CDR3 DNA: TGTGCCAGCAGCTTGGGGGGGCCCCAATGGTTCTTC
D gene: TRBD2; J gene: TRBJ2-7; V gene: TRBV9; clone size: -; CDR3 protein: CASSVGLAGTYEQYF; CDR3 DNA: TGTGCCAGCAGCGTAGGACTAGCGGGGACCTACGAGCAGTACTTC
D gene: -; J gene: TRBJ1-1; V gene: TRBV28; clone size: few; CDR3 protein: CASSHLRRVEAFF; CDR3 DNA: TGTGCCAGCAGCCACCTCAGACGAGTTGAAGCTTTCTTT
D gene: TRBD2; J gene: TRBJ2-3; V gene: TRBV7-9; clone size: few; CDR3 protein: CASSSTSGESTDTQYF; CDR3 DNA: TGTGCCAGCAGCTCGACTAGCGGGGAAAGCACAGATACGCAGTATTTT
D gene: -; J gene: TRBJ2-2; V gene: TRBV19; clone size: -; CDR3 protein: CATRVAGELFF; CDR3 DNA: TGTGCCACCCGAGTCGCCGGGGAGCTGTTTTTT
D gene: -; J gene: TRBJ2-3; V gene: TRBV28; clone size: few; CDR3 protein: CASSRTDREGTDTQYF; CDR3 DNA: TGTGCCAGCAGCCGGACGGACAGGGAGGGTACAGATACGCAGTATTTT
D gene: TRBD1; J gene: TRBJ2-7; V gene: TRBV6-1; clone size: -; CDR3 protein: CASSLSWTGGTYEQYF; CDR3 DNA: TGTGCCAGCAGTTTATCTTGGACAGGGGGTACCTACGAGCAGTACTTC
D gene: TRBD1; J gene: TRBJ2-1; V gene: TRBV27; clone size: -; CDR3 protein: CASSFHQGALVGEQFF; CDR3 DNA: TGTGCCAGCAGTTTTCACCAGGGGGCGTTAGTTGGTGAGCAGTTCTTC
D gene: -; J gene: TRBJ1-6; V gene: TRBV7-2; clone size: many; CDR3 protein: CASSPPGLSSYNSPLHF; CDR3 DNA: TGTGCCAGCAGCCCTCCGGGACTTAGCTCCTATAATTCACCCCTCCACTTT
D gene: -; J gene: TRBJ1-4; V gene: TRBV12-3/TRBV12-4; clone size: few; CDR3 protein: CASSLTRPNEKLFF; CDR3 DNA: TGTGCCAGCAGTTTAACGAGGCCGAATGAAAAACTGTTTTTT
D gene: -; J gene: TRBJ2-2; V gene: TRBV11-2; clone size: -; CDR3 protein: CASSRVYTGELFF; CDR3 DNA: TGTGCCAGCAGTAGGGTTTACACCGGGGAGCTGTTTTTT
D gene: TRBD1; J gene: TRBJ1-5; V gene: TRBV27; clone size: once; CDR3 protein: CATQQGSNQPQHF; CDR3 DNA: TGTGCCACCCAACAGGGGAGTAATCAGCCCCAGCATTTT
D gene: -; J gene: TRBJ2-7; V gene: TRBV3-1; clone size: -; CDR3 protein: CVSSQAYDISYEQYF; CDR3 DNA: TGTGTCAGCAGCCAAGCCTATGACATCTCCTACGAGCAGTACTTC
D gene: -; J gene: TRBJ1-2; V gene: TRBV12-3/TRBV12-4; clone size: few; CDR3 protein: CASTPGGDGYTF; CDR3 DNA: TGTGCCAGCACCCCGGGCGGGGATGGCTACACCTTC
D gene: -; J gene: TRBJ1-4; V gene: TRBV28; clone size: many; CDR3 protein: CASSLAVLRGVPNEKLFF; CDR3 DNA: TGTGCCAGCAGCCTAGCTGTTTTGAGGGGGGTCCCTAATGAAAAACTGTTTTTT
D gene: TRBD1; J gene: TRBJ1-3; V gene: TRBV7-9; clone size: -; CDR3 protein: CASSRPSGQVSGNTIYF; CDR3 DNA: TGTGCCAGCAGCCGTCCGTCGGGACAGGTCTCTGGAAACACCATATATTTT
D gene: -; J gene: TRBJ2-2; V gene: TRBV19; clone size: few; CDR3 protein: CASSIARELFF; CDR3 DNA: TGTGCCAGTAGTATAGCCCGGGAGCTGTTTTTT
D gene: TRBD2; J gene: TRBJ2-3; V gene: TRBV15; clone size: -; CDR3 protein: CATSRAASGADTQYF; CDR3 DNA: TGTGCCACCAGCAGAGCGGCTAGCGGGGCCGATACGCAGTATTTT
D gene: -; J gene: TRBJ2-1; V gene: TRBV28; clone size: few; CDR3 protein: CASIKRGAAGNEQFF; CDR3 DNA: TGTGCCAGCATCAAGAGGGGGGCAGCGGGGAATGAGCAGTTCTTC
D gene: -; J gene: TRBJ2-1; V gene: TRBV7-6; clone size: -; CDR3 protein: CASSRLGDEQFF; CDR3 DNA: TGTGCCAGCAGCCGCCTCGGGGATGAGCAGTTCTTC
D gene: TRBD2; J gene: TRBJ2-1; V gene: TRBV11-2; clone size: few; CDR3 protein: CASSHRFSGGAGNEQFF; CDR3 DNA: TGTGCCAGCAGCCATCGGTTTAGCGGGGGGGCTGGCAATGAGCAGTTCTTC
D gene: -; J gene: TRBJ2-1; V gene: TRBV20-1; clone size: -; CDR3 protein: CSPGDLHEQFF; CDR3 DNA: TGCAGTCCAGGGGACTTACATGAGCAGTTCTTC
D gene: TRBD1; J gene: TRBJ2-1; V gene: TRBV19; clone size: -; CDR3 protein: CASSIGQGEGLYNEQFF; CDR3 DNA: TGTGCCAGTAGTATCGGACAGGGTGAGGGTCTTTACAATGAGCAGTTCTTC
D gene: TRBD2; J gene: TRBJ2-3; V gene: TRBV7-8; clone size: many; CDR3 protein: CASSLLGGGADTQYF; CDR3 DNA: TGTGCCAGCAGCTTACTCGGGGGGGGGGCAGATACGCAGTATTTT
D gene: -; J gene: TRBJ2-5; V gene: TRBV19; clone size: -; CDR3 protein: CASSIDIQEETQYF; CDR3 DNA: TGTGCCAGTAGTATAGATATCCAGGAGGAGACCCAGTACTTC
D gene: TRBD2; J gene: TRBJ2-1; V gene: TRBV12-3/TRBV12-4; clone size: many; CDR3 protein: CASSSYLAGSYNEQFF; CDR3 DNA: TGTGCCAGCAGTTCTTACTTAGCGGGCTCCTACAATGAGCAGTTCTTC
D gene: TRBD2; J gene: TRBJ2-1; V gene: TRBV6-5; clone size: few; CDR3 protein: CASSYSGPSGGVEEQFF; CDR3 DNA: TGTGCCAGCAGTTACTCGGGTCCTAGCGGGGGGGTCGAGGAGCAGTTCTTC
D gene: -; J gene: TRBJ2-7; V gene: TRBV28; clone size: few; CDR3 protein: CASARGSYEQYF; CDR3 DNA: TGTGCCAGCGCCCGGGGCTCCTACGAGCAGTACTTC
D gene: -; J gene: TRBJ1-2; V gene: TRBV29-1; clone size: -; CDR3 protein: CSVPMGGYSNYGYTF; CDR3 DNA: TGCAGCGTACCCATGGGGGGTTATAGTAACTATGGCTACACCTTC
D gene: -; J gene: TRBJ2-2; V gene: TRBV11-2; clone size: few; CDR3 protein: CASSPRALETGELFF; CDR3 DNA: TGTGCCAGCAGCCCCCGGGCCTTAGAGACCGGGGAGCTGTTTTTT